This T cell receptor (beta chain) is from a study of blood T cell repertoires in COVID-19. Study information: Samples representing acute and convalescent COVID-19 were sourced from the United States, Italy and Spain. PBMCs, B-cell-depleted T cells, or T cells were the source of the cDNA or gDNA that made up the material.

This clone was detected once. Germline CDR1 is SGHTA and CDR2 is FQGNSA. V lost 4 bases to trimming and J lost 10 bases; unmatched junction nucleotides: 8. The CDR3 extends over 15 amino acids. Profiled with immunoSEQ multiplex PCR; TCRdb holds only in-frame clones, not every one. The repertoire holds fewer than 350,000 clones, with more than 75% as singletons. This TCR derives from a woman aged 30 to 39 who had recovered from COVID-19. The sample was peripheral blood. The chain links TRBV7-2 to TRBJ2-1; TRBD2 matches at 12 bases. CDR3 amino acids: CASSSGTSGFREQFF. The CDR3 DNA is TGTGCCAGCAGCTCCGGGACTAGCGGGTTCAGGGAGCAGTTCTTC.